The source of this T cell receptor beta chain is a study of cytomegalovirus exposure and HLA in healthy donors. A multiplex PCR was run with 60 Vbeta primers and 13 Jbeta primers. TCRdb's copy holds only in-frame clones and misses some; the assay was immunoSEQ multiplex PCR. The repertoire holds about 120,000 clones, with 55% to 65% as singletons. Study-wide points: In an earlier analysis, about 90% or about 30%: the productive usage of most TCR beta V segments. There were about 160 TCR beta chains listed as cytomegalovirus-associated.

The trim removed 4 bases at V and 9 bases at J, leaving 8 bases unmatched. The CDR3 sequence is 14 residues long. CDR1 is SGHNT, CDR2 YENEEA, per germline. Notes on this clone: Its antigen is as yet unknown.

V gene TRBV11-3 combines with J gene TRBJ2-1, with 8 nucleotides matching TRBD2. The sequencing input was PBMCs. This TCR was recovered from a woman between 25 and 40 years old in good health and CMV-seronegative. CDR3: CASSSEAGALEQFF. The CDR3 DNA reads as TGTGCCAGCAGCTCAGAAGCGGGAGCACTTGAGCAGTTCTTC.